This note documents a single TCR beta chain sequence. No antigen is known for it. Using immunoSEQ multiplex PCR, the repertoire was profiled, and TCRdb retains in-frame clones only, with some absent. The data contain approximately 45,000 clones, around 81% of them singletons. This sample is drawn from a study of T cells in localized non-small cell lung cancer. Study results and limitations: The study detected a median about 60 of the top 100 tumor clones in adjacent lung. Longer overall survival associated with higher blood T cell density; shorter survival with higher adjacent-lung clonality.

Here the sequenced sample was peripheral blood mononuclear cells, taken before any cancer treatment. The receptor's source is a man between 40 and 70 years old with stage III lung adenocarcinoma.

CDR3 DNA: TGTGCCAGCAGCTTGGTGGGAAGGACCGGGGAGCTGTTTTTT. It translates to CASSLVGRTGELFF. The chain employs TRBV5-5 and TRBJ2-2; D is uncertain. The V gene's germline CDR1 is SGHKS and CDR2 YYEKEE (reference sequence). V was clipped by 0 bases and J by 5 bases, with 8 bases between them. CDR3 size: 14 residues.